This T cell receptor (beta chain) was profiled in a study of blood T cell repertoires in COVID-19 (dated by TCRdb to between 2020 and 2021). For context, the study as a whole: Samples from collaborators originated in the United States, Italy and Spain and spanned both the acute and convalescent phases of COVID-19. The dataset comprised deeply sampled blood TCRbeta repertoires from subjects exposed to, actively infected with, or recovered from COVID-19. The sample metadata nearly always contained a de-identified subject ID, COVID-19 status, age in years and sex. The samples were drawn from two sources: the first 160 participants of the ongoing ImmuneRACE study, and fewer than 1,500 subjects contributed by 6 global collaborators. HLA class I and class II types, where available, came from metadata supplied by the sample provider rather than from assay-based typing. A freely available public database, intended as a resource for researchers studying the immune response to SARS-CoV-2, is where the repertoires were released. The material from the prospective study consisted of cDNA or gDNA derived from T cells, B-cell-depleted T cells, or PBMCs. Paper-wide results and their limitations: How much clinical and demographic metadata was included differed by source and by participant, and the metadata was provided uncurated.

As concerns this clone: No cognate antigen has been identified for it. Per-nucleotide qualities are absent, and no much larger clonotype sits a single base away.

TCRbeta CDR3 regions were amplified from genomic DNA by means of the immunoSEQ Assay, a bias-controlled multiplex PCR. Turning to the authors' computational methods: The number of nucleated cells in each sample was estimated from the amplification of reference gene primers within the assay. Sequence reads were collapsed and filtered to measure the absolute abundance of every unique TCRbeta CDR3 rearrangement. For each sample, productive Simpson clonality was calculated as the square root of Simpson's diversity index over productive rearrangements. TCRdb provides this immuneACCESS table in a form limited to in-frame rearrangements. Some clones are lacking; in checked studies, under half of them reflect an unresolved V gene, and why the rest are absent is not known. Clone size and the V and J calls come from that table; the DNA yielded D and trimming. The sample table shows around 470,000 clones, and approximately 89% are seen once. About 1% of the sample is in the top ten clones.

At one collaborating source in Seattle, patients were enrolled during active infection and were followed longitudinally through the course of disease. Collaborating institutions collected whole blood in K2EDTA tubes following their own protocols. Collaborator samples were shipped for TCRbeta analysis as frozen whole blood, isolated PBMCs, or DNA extracted from either sample type. Sequencing used peripheral blood. The clonotype originates from a man aged 18 to 29 with COVID-19, enrolled during active disease.

The bases read TGCGCCAGCAGTGAGAAACAGGGTACCGGGGCCAACGTCCTGACTTTC. Translated, this gives CASSEKQGTGANVLTF. The V and J segments used are TRBV10-1 and TRBJ2-6; possibly the D gene is TRBD1, per 6 matching bases. Deletion took 2 bases off V and 4 bases off J, with a span of 12 bases between the germline ends. Looking up the germline V gene (reference sequence) yields CDR1 WNHNN and CDR2 SYGVQD. From its cysteine to its phenylalanine, the CDR3 spans 16 amino acids. Only CDR3 DNA remains: 48 bases, in frame from the first base.